The 21 T cell receptor beta chains in this list originate from one sample, sequenced in a study of Ad26.COV2.S vaccination and SARS-CoV-2 variants. The repertoire was sequenced with immunoSEQ multiplex PCR; TCRdb's copy has only in-frame clones and lacks some. The sample gives over 200,000 clones, around 87% of which show up once; about 10% is in the top ten. As to treatment: about 20 received Ad26.COV2.S at low or high dose, single or two shots; roughly 5 received placebo; per-sample allocation not given. Sample collection was performed on day 63 after the first vaccine or placebo injection. Sequencing was performed on peripheral blood, taken in a trial of Ad26.COV2.S vaccine versus placebo. These receptors came from a person between 18 and 65 years old who received the Ad26.COV2.S COVID-19 vaccine or a placebo.

The CDR3, as DNA: TGTGCCACCAGCAGAGGGTCTAGAGACGAGCAGTACTTC. It is translated as CATSRGSRDEQYF. The chain carries TRBV15 and TRBJ2-7; no firm D call. The CDR3 runs 13 residues. Trimming left V 1 base short and J 5 bases short, with 9 bases between. CDR1 LNHNV and CDR2 YYDKDF come from the germline V gene (reference sequence).

This CDR3 reads CASSLGGSKNIQYF. CDR3 nucleotides: TGTGCCAGCAGCCTTGGAGGGAGCAAAAACATTCAGTACTTC. V and J are TRBV5-8 and TRBJ2-4, with D perhaps matching TRBD2 (6 bases). The V end was cut by 4 bases, the J end by 3 bases, with 11 bases between. This CDR3 is 14 amino acids long. Germline CDR1 reads SGHTS; CDR2 reads YDEGEE. Full variable domain (remainder filled in from reference TRBV5-8 and TRBJ2-4): EAGVTQSPTHLIKTRGQQATLRCSPISGHTSVYWYQQALGLGLQFLLWYDEGEERNRGNFPPRFSGRQFPNYSSELNVNALELEDSALYLCASSLGGSKNIQYFGAGTRLSVL.

The chain links TRBV6-6 to TRBJ1-2; no clear D. Germline V gene sequence: CDR1 MNHNY, CDR2 SVGAGI (reference sequence). The ends were cut back, 6 bases at V and 8 bases at J, with 10 bases in the middle. The CDR3 consists of 11 residues. The CDR3 DNA is TGTGCCAGCAGAGAGGGAGAGGGCTACACCTTC. Translation: CASREGEGYTF.

This rearrangement joins TRBV7-8 to TRBJ2-1; 7 bases map to TRBD1. The V and J ends lost 6 bases and 2 bases, in that order; junction bases with no gene match: 13. This CDR3 is built from 17 residues. The V gene's germline CDR1 is SGHVS and CDR2 FQNEAQ. CDR3 region: CASSQGPGTDAYNEQFF. In DNA, the CDR3 is TGTGCCAGCAGTCAGGGGCCCGGGACAGACGCCTACAATGAGCAGTTCTTC.

The chain employs TRBV19 and TRBJ1-3, with TRBD1 matching 9 bases. This CDR3 has 15 amino acids. Germline loops: CDR1 LNHDA, CDR2 SQIVND (reference sequence). V dropped 3 bases and J dropped 5; count of bases not matched to a gene: 5. This CDR3 is CASSIQGQGRNTIYF. CDR3 nucleotides: TGTGCCAGTAGTATCCAGGGACAGGGAAGAAACACCATATATTTT.

As DNA, the CDR3 is TGTGCCAGCAGCTCCCTGGGGGGAGGGACTGAAGCTTTCTTT. It encodes CASSSLGGGTEAFF. The V call is TRBV28, the J call TRBJ1-1; weak D call: TRBD1 (5 bases). The V and J ends lost 6 bases and 5 bases respectively, with 16 bases between them. Germline V CDR1 and CDR2: MDHEN, SYDVKM. This CDR3 has 14 residues. The variable domain in full, with the rest retrieved from reference TRBV28 and TRBJ1-1, is DVKVTQSSRYLVKRTGEKVFLECVQDMDHENMFWYRQDPGLGLRLIYFSYDVKMKEKGDIPEGYSVSREKKERFSLILESASTNQTSMYLCASSSLGGGTEAFFGQGTRLTVV.

The gene calls are TRBV5-1 and TRBJ1-2, with D possibly being TRBD1 (6 bases). CDR1 SGHRS and CDR2 YFSETQ come from the germline V gene. The CDR3 contains 15 residues. Trimming took off 0 bases at V and 5 bases at J, with 14 bases between the two ends. CDR3 residues: CASSLDRTVSYGYTF. The CDR3, as DNA: TGCGCCAGCAGCTTGGATCGGACAGTTTCTTATGGCTACACCTTC.

There are many counts of this clone. The rearrangement joins TRBV5-1 to TRBJ2-1, with TRBD1 matching 9 bases. Germline values: CDR1 SGHRS, CDR2 YFSETQ. The CDR3 runs to 16 residues. Trimming at V came to 4 bases and at J to 5 bases, leaving 10 bases not matched to a gene. As DNA, the CDR3 is TGCGCCAGCAGCCTGACAGGGGGGTGGCTGAACAATGAGCAGTTCTTC. It encodes CASSLTGGWLNNEQFF.

The J gene is TRBJ2-7, the V gene TRBV29-1; maybe TRBD1 (5 bases). The V gene's germline CDR1 is SQVTM and CDR2 ANQGSEA. This CDR3 spans 13 amino acids. V lost 4 bases, J lost 7 bases, and 17 bases lay in between. CDR3 loop: CSVASHRGREQYF. The DNA of the CDR3 is TGCAGCGTTGCATCTCATAGGGGTAGGGAGCAGTACTTC.

This clone has at least ten counts. The genes are TRBV7-9 and TRBJ1-1; a possible D gene is TRBD1 (5 bases). The CDR3 covers 13 residues. V shed 5 bases and J shed 4 bases, with 11 bases lying between them. The germline CDR1 and CDR2 sequences are SEHNR and FQNEAQ (reference sequence). The CDR3 sequence: CASSVPGSTEAFF. The CDR3 DNA sequence: TGTGCCAGCAGCGTCCCAGGGAGCACTGAAGCTTTCTTT.

V gene TRBV5-1 combines with J gene TRBJ1-1; D might be TRBD1 (5 bases). Per germline, CDR1 SGHRS and CDR2 YFSETQ. V lost 7 bases and J lost 5, with 15 bases in between. The length of the CDR3 is 13 residues. The CDR3 region is CASWDVYGTEAFF. The CDR3, as DNA: TGCGCCAGCTGGGACGTCTACGGGACTGAAGCTTTCTTT.

V is TRBV9 and J is TRBJ2-7; no reliable D call. Trimming took 0 bases from V and 3 from J, leaving 10 bases between them. CDR1 and CDR2 from the germline V gene are SGDLS and YYNGEE. The CDR3 contains 14 residues. The CDR3 nucleotides read TGTGCCAGCAGCGTAGATGAAGGTAACTACGAGCAGTACTTC. Protein: CASSVDEGNYEQYF. Together with reference TRBV9 and TRBJ2-7, the CDR3 gives the full variable domain: DSGVTQTPKHLITATGQRVTLRCSPRSGDLSVYWYQQSLDQGLQFLIQYYNGEERAKGNILERFSAQQFPDLHSELNLSSLELGDSALYFCASSVDEGNYEQYFGPGTRLTVT.

The gene calls are TRBV5-6 and TRBJ2-7; D may correspond to TRBD1 or TRBD2 (6 bases each). Germline-derived CDR1 and CDR2 are SGHDT and YYEEEE. The CDR3 has 12 residues. Trimming left V 1 base short and J 5 bases short, with 7 bases between. CDR3: CASSLRGDEQYF. CDR3 in DNA: TGTGCCAGCAGCTTGAGGGGGGACGAGCAGTACTTC.

The rearrangement links TRBV5-6 to TRBJ1-2; 10 bases map to TRBD1. From germline, CDR1 is SGHDT and CDR2 YYEEEE. This CDR3 spans 14 amino acids. The trim removed 4 bases at V and 8 bases at J, leaving 8 bases unmatched. The CDR3 DNA follows: TGTGCCAGCAGCCTGCCGGGACAGGGGTTAGGCTACACCTTC. Translation: CASSLPGQGLGYTF. The full variable domain, in which reference TRBV5-6 and TRBJ1-2 provide the parts outside the CDR3, is DAGVTQSPTHLIKTRGQQVTLRCSPKSGHDTVSWYQQALGQGPQFIFQYYEEEERQRGNFPDRFSGHQFPNYSSELNVNALLLGDSALYLCASSLPGQGLGYTFGSGTRLTVV.

V is TRBV29-1 and J is TRBJ1-2, with D unresolved. The length of the CDR3 is 12 residues. Germline values: CDR1 SQVTM, CDR2 ANQGSEA. V lost 3 bases and J 1 base, leaving 6 bases between the germline ends. The CDR3 spells CSVDWGNYGYTF. CDR3 coding DNA: TGCAGCGTTGATTGGGGTAACTATGGCTACACCTTC.

The chain joins TRBV15 to TRBJ2-7; TRBD1 aligns across 7 bases. With 3 bases clipped from V and 2 bases from J, the junction kept 4 bases outside the gene matches. CDR3 length: 14 amino acids. The germline V gene encodes CDR1 LNHNV and CDR2 YYDKDF (reference sequence). CDR3 nucleotide sequence: TGTGCCACCAGCAGGTCGACAGGGCCCTACGAGCAGTACTTC. Its protein product is CATSRSTGPYEQYF.

The V call is TRBV10-3, the J call TRBJ1-4, with D maybe TRBD1 (6 bases). Trimming took 3 bases from V and 5 from J, leaving 19 bases between them. This CDR3 has 17 residues. Germline loops: CDR1 ENHRY, CDR2 SYGVKD. The DNA of the CDR3 is TGTGCCATCAGTGACCCGGCTACAGGAGGGGGGAATGAAAAACTGTTTTTT. This codes for CAISDPATGGGNEKLFF.

The chain is built from TRBV29-1 and TRBJ2-7; 8 bases line up with TRBD2. With 7 bases clipped from V and 6 bases from J, the junction kept 14 bases outside the gene matches. The CDR3 extends over 14 amino acids. Per germline, CDR1 SQVTM and CDR2 ANQGSEA. As DNA, the CDR3 is TGCAGCGCCCACCCGGCGGAGCGGGAGTGCGAGCAGTACTTC. As protein: CSAHPAERECEQYF.

The genes are TRBV21-1 and TRBJ2-2; the DNA was not used to check the table's D call, TRBD2. TRBV21-1 is listed as a pseudogene. There are 12 residues in the CDR3. Here the CDR3 reads CASSKLFRELFF. DNA for the CDR3: TGTGCCAGCAGCAAACTCTTTAGGGAGCTGTTTTTT.

V gene TRBV27 combines with J gene TRBJ2-7, with D maybe TRBD2 (6 bases). Trimming stripped 6 bases from V and 7 bases from J, with 16 bases between. CDR3 length: 13 residues. Germline assignment: CDR1 MNHEY and CDR2 SMNVEV (reference sequence). The CDR3 DNA is TGTGCCAGCAGCCGGGGGAGATGGAGGGAGCAGTACTTC. Amino acids: CASSRGRWREQYF.

J is TRBJ2-7 and V is TRBV5-3; D is perhaps TRBD1 or TRBD2 (9 bases each). Being an ORF, TRBV5-3 has a function that is uncertain. V lost 4 bases, J lost 1 base, and 18 bases lay in between. The CDR3 sequence is 16 residues long. The chain's CDR3 is CARSPQGAGGSYEQYF. CDR3 coding DNA: TGTGCCAGAAGCCCACAGGGGGCGGGAGGGTCCTACGAGCAGTACTTC.